Presented here are 3 T cell receptor beta chains from one specimen sequenced in a study of blood T cell repertoires in COVID-19. The protocol was immunoSEQ multiplex PCR, while the TCRdb copy is restricted to in-frame clones and leaves out a portion. The data show about 220,000 clones, around 84% seen once. The sequenced material came from peripheral blood. The receptors come from a woman in her fifties or sixties who had recovered from COVID-19.

The CDR3 reads CASSLSHTQYF. The CDR3, as DNA: TGTGCCAGCAGCCTCTCCCATACGCAGTATTTT. The chain has TRBV7-8 and TRBJ2-3; no clear D gene. With 5 bases removed from V and 7 bases from J, the gap between germline ends came to 7 bases. CDR1 SGHVS and CDR2 FQNEAQ come from the germline V gene. The CDR3 runs to 11 residues.

This clone was recorded many times. The chain is built from TRBV6-2 or TRBV6-3 and TRBJ2-5; TRBD2 matches at 10 bases. CDR1 is MNHEY, CDR2 SVGEGT, per germline. J was trimmed by 1 base and V by 3 bases; bases with no gene match: 5. CDR3 length: 16 amino acids. This chain's CDR3 is CASSYSSGGFQETQYF. CDR3 in DNA: TGTGCCAGCAGTTATAGTAGCGGGGGGTTCCAAGAGACCCAGTACTTC.

This clone was detected once. V usage is TRBV5-1 and J usage is TRBJ2-7, with unresolved D. CDR3 size: 12 residues. With 7 bases removed from V and 2 bases from J, the gap between germline ends came to 10 bases. Germline V gene lookup returns CDR1 SGHRS and CDR2 YFSETQ. CDR3 DNA: TGCGCCAGCGGCGGTGGAGCCTACGAGCAGTACTTC. Its translation is CASGGGAYEQYF.